The rows below give T cell receptor beta chains drawn from one sample of a study of blood T cell repertoires in COVID-19. Profiled with immunoSEQ multiplex PCR; TCRdb holds only in-frame clones, not every one. The sample lists some 91,000 clones; less than 95% were seen once. Source material: peripheral blood. The receptor set was obtained from a man aged 55 to 70 with acute or convalescent COVID-19. CDR3s include the opening cysteine and the closing phenylalanine or tryptophan. A D gene is named only where the DNA matches it firmly. Expanded clones are given a class, and other clones once, few, many or no size at all.

abundance	d_gene	j_gene	v_gene	CDR3nt	CDR3aa
-	TRBD2	TRBJ2-3	TRBV7-2	TGTGCCAGCAGCCCCGCCGGGACTAGCGGGGGGCTTCGCACAGATACGCAGTATTTT	CASSPAGTSGGLRTDTQYF
few	TRBD1	TRBJ1-3	TRBV5-1	TGCGCCAGCAGCCCGATGGGGACAGGGCGGGGAAACACCATATATTTT	CASSPMGTGRGNTIYF
-	TRBD1	TRBJ1-2	TRBV11-2	TGTGCCAGCAGCTACGGACAGGGCGCTGGCTACACCTTC	CASSYGQGAGYTF
-	TRBD1	TRBJ1-1	TRBV30	TGTGCCTGGAGTGTGACAGGGTTCACTGAAGCTTTCTTT	CAWSVTGFTEAFF
-	TRBD1	TRBJ2-3	TRBV11-3	TGTGCCAGCAGCTTAACAGGGGGCGGGTCAGATACGCAGTATTTT	CASSLTGGGSDTQYF
-	-	TRBJ1-4	TRBV20-1	TGCAGTGCTAGTAGGACAGTCGGGGAAAAACTGTTTTTT	CSASRTVGEKLFF
-	-	TRBJ1-2	TRBV9	TGTGCCAGCGGTGAAACAGGGAACCCTGGCTACACCTTC	CASGETGNPGYTF
-	-	TRBJ2-2	TRBV5-1	TGCGCCAGCAGCTCATTGGCCGGGACACCTACTAACACCGGGGAGCTGTTTTTT	CASSSLAGTPTNTGELFF
-	-	TRBJ1-1	TRBV12-3/TRBV12-4	TGTGCCAGCAGTTTAAATCCGGACACTGAAGCTTTCTTT	CASSLNPDTEAFF
-	TRBD1	TRBJ1-6	TRBV4-1	TGCGCCAGCAGCCAAATGGGACAGGCCTATAATTCACCCCTCCACTTT	CASSQMGQAYNSPLHF
-	TRBD1	TRBJ1-5	TRBV6-1	TGTGCCAGCAGTGCCTTCGGAGGGGGCTTTAGCAATCAGCCCCAGCATTTT	CASSAFGGGFSNQPQHF
-	-	TRBJ1-2	TRBV4-1	TGCGCCAGCAGCCAAGGAGGGGTAGCGGGAAATGGCTACACCTTC	CASSQGGVAGNGYTF
many	TRBD1	TRBJ1-2	TRBV5-4	TGTGCCAGCAGGTTACAGGGGGCCCTGGGCGGCTACACCTTC	CASRLQGALGGYTF
-	TRBD2	TRBJ2-1	TRBV3-1/TRBV3-2	TGTGCCAGCAGCCCCACTAGCGGGGGGGCCTACAATGAGCAGTTCTTC	CASSPTSGGAYNEQFF
-	-	TRBJ1-1	TRBV7-9	TGTGCCAGCAGCTTAGGCGGGGGCATGAACACTGAAGCTTTCTTT	CASSLGGGMNTEAFF
-	-	TRBJ1-2	TRBV6-1	TGTGCCAGCAGTGAAGGGGGGGGTTCCTATGGCTACACCTTC	CASSEGGGSYGYTF
-	-	TRBJ1-5	TRBV6-5	TGTGCCAGCAGTTTTCGGGGTCAGCCCCAGCATTTT	CASSFRGQPQHF
few	-	TRBJ1-1	TRBV6-2/TRBV6-3	TGTGCCAGCAGTTGGGTCGGGGGTCGAAGTGAAGCTTTCTTT	CASSWVGGRSEAFF
once	-	TRBJ1-1	TRBV18	TGTGCCAGCTCACCCCACATCACTGAAGCTTTCTTT	CASSPHITEAFF
-	-	TRBJ1-2	TRBV5-6	TGTGCCAGCAGCCAGGCCCTAAACTATGGCTACACCTTC	CASSQALNYGYTF
-	-	TRBJ1-5	TRBV6-5	TGTGCCAGCAGTTACTCCAGGGCCAGGCAGCCCCAGCATTTT	CASSYSRARQPQHF
once	-	TRBJ1-2	TRBV3-1/TRBV3-2	TGTGCCAGCAGCCAAGGCAGGAGAGGGGGCTACACCTTC	CASSQGRRGGYTF
-	TRBD2	TRBJ2-1	TRBV7-9	TGTGCCAGCAGCTTAGCAAGGGGACTAGCCCATGAGCAGTTCTTC	CASSLARGLAHEQFF
-	-	TRBJ1-2	TRBV29-1	TGCAGCGTTGATAACAGGTTTTATGGCTACACCTTC	CSVDNRFYGYTF
-	-	TRBJ1-3	TRBV6-5	TGTGCCAGCAGCACACAGGGAAACACCATATATTTT	CASSTQGNTIYF
-	-	TRBJ1-5	TRBV10-1	TGCGCCAGCAGTGAGGGAACGACCAGGCAGCCCCAGCATTTT	CASSEGTTRQPQHF
-	-	TRBJ1-2	TRBV3-1/TRBV3-2	TGTGCCAGCAGCCCCTGGGCAGGGAAAAGGGTAGGCTACACCTTC	CASSPWAGKRVGYTF
-	TRBD2	TRBJ2-3	TRBV5-4	TGTGCCAGCAGCCCCCAGCCGGGCCCGGGGGGAGATACGCAGTATTTT	CASSPQPGPGGDTQYF
-	TRBD1	TRBJ1-2	TRBV2	TGTGCCAGCAGTCGGACAGGGAACTATGGCTACACCTTC	CASSRTGNYGYTF
-	-	TRBJ2-4	TRBV6-5	TGTGCCAGCAAGGAGGGCAGGCTAGCCAAAAACATTCAGTACTTC	CASKEGRLAKNIQYF
-	-	TRBJ1-4	TRBV21-1	TGTGCCAGCAGCAAAGGGGGAAGGGGGATTGGTGAAAAACTGTTTTTT	CASSKGGRGIGEKLFF
few	-	TRBJ1-1	TRBV20-1	TGCGCCACGAACCTACACACTGAAGCTTTCTTT	CATNLHTEAFF
few	-	TRBJ1-1	TRBV27	TGTGCCAGCAGCCTCTTACAGAGAAACACTGAAGCTTTCTTT	CASSLLQRNTEAFF
-	TRBD1	TRBJ1-5	TRBV18	TGTGCCAGCTCACCCGGGACAGGGATAGGACAGCCCCAGCATTTT	CASSPGTGIGQPQHF
-	TRBD1	TRBJ1-1	TRBV3-1/TRBV3-2	TGTGCCAGCAGCCAAGAAGGAGGGACAGGGAAGCTGAACACTGAAGCTTTCTTT	CASSQEGGTGKLNTEAFF
-	TRBD1	TRBJ1-5	TRBV27	TGTGCCAGCAGCCGACAGGGACCTGGCAATCAGCCCCAGCATTTT	CASSRQGPGNQPQHF
-	-	TRBJ1-2	TRBV2	TGTGCCAGCGGGGACTGGGAGGGGCAGGACGATGGCTACACCTTC	CASGDWEGQDDGYTF
-	-	TRBJ1-4	TRBV6-6	TGTGCCAGCAGTGGGGGGGACTTCCTAAATGAAAAACTGTTTTTT	CASSGGDFLNEKLFF
-	TRBD1	TRBJ2-5	TRBV2	TGTGCCAGCAGTGGACAGGGGGCAGGGGGGGAGACCCAGTACTTC	CASSGQGAGGETQYF
once	-	TRBJ1-1	TRBV6-1	TGTGCCAGCAGTGAAGACGGGGATAACACTGAAGCTTTCTTT	CASSEDGDNTEAFF
-	TRBD1	TRBJ1-3	TRBV3-1/TRBV3-2	TGTGCCAGCAGCCGCACGGCTCGCCTCGGGACAGGGGGTGTCTCGAGCTCTGGAAACACCATATATTTT	CASSRTARLGTGGVSSSGNTIYF
-	TRBD1	TRBJ1-2	TRBV5-4	TGTGCCAGCAGCCCGGACAGGGTGAGCTATGGCTACACCTTC	CASSPDRVSYGYTF